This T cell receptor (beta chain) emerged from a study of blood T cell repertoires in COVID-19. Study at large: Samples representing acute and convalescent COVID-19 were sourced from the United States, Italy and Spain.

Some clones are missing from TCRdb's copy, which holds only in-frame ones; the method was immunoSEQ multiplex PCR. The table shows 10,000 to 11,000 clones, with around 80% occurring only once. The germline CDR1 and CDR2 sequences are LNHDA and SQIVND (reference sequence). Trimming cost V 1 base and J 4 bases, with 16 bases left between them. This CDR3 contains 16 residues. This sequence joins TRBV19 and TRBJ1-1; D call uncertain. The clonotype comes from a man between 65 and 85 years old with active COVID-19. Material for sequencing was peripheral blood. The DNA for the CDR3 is TGTGCCAGTAGTATAGTGGGCTCCTCCCTGGGCACTGAAGCTTTCTTT. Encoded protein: CASSIVGSSLGTEAFF.